This TCR beta chain came from a study of T cells in Graves' hyperthyroidism and ophthalmopathy. The CDR3 spans 12 residues. CDR1 is SEHNR, CDR2 FQNEAQ, per germline (reference sequence). V was pared by 5 bases and J by 8 bases, with 13 bases between. There were TCR beta CDR3 regions amplified from RNA transcripts. HTBI primers drove first-round RT-PCR of the TCR CDR3. TCRdb used MiXCR to reprocess the multiplex PCR reads, holding one entry per CDR3 protein. There are around 610,000 distinct CDR3 sequences in the sample; 14% to 15% occur only once, and approximately 4.2% lies in the top ten. This clonotype has a count of ten or more.

V is TRBV7-9 and J is TRBJ2-7, with D perhaps matching TRBD2 (5 bases). Sequences were obtained from blood. The clonotype was recovered from a woman aged 35 to 49 with Graves' ophthalmopathy. CDR3 sequence (DNA): TGTGCCAGCAGCGACTATGATATACAGCAGTACTTC. This codes for CASSDYDIQQYF.